In its sample, the clone carrying this TCR beta chain was seen once. The data originate from a study of blood T cell repertoires in COVID-19. Study-wide background: Acute-phase and convalescent COVID-19 samples originated in the United States, Italy and Spain. The analysed material was cDNA or gDNA that came from T cells, B-cell-depleted T cells, or PBMCs.

Authors' analysis steps: Cell counts per sample came from amplifying reference gene primers. Assay used: immunoSEQ multiplex PCR; TCRdb lists only in-frame clones, some missing. V, J and clone size reflect that table, while D and trimming were determined from the DNA. The table shows around 47,000 clones, with roughly 87% occurring only once. Deletions cut 4 bases from V and 8 bases from J, with 11 bases between. The CDR3 is made up of 13 amino acids. Sequences were obtained from peripheral blood. The sequence came from a woman of 80 years or more in a cohort sampled during active or convalescent COVID-19. The rearrangement joins TRBV12-3 or TRBV12-4 to TRBJ2-2; D call uncertain. The DNA for the CDR3 is TGTGCCAGCAGTTCTAAACGTGCTGGGGAGCTGTTTTTT. It specifies CASSSKRAGELFF.